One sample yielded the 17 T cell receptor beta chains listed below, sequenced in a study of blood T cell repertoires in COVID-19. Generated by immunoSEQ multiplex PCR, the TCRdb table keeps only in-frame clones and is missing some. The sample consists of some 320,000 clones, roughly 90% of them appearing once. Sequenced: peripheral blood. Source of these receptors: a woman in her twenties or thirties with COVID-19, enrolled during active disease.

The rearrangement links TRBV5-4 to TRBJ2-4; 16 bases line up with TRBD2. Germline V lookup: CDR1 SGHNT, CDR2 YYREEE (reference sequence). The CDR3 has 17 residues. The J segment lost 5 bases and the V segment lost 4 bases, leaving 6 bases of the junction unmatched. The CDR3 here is CASSGPGLAGGQNIQYF. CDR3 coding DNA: TGTGCCAGCAGCGGACCGGGACTAGCGGGGGGGCAAAACATTCAGTACTTC. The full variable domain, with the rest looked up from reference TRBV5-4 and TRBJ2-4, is ETGVTQSPTHLIKTRGQQVTLRCSSQSGHNTVSWYQQALGQGPQFIFQYYREEENGRGNFPPRFSGLQFPNYSSELNVNALELDDSALYLCASSGPGLAGGQNIQYFGAGTRLSVL.

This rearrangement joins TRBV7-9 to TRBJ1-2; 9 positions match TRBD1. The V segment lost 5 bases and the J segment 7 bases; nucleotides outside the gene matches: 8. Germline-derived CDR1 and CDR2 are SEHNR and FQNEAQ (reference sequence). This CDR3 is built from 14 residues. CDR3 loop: CASSLSGTGSGYTF. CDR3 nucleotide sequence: TGTGCCAGCAGCCTCTCCGGGACAGGGAGTGGCTACACCTTC.

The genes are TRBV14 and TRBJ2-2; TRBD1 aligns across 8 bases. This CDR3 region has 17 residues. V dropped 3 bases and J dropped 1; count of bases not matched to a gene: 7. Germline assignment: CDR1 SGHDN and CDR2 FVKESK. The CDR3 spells CASSQVSGTGNTGELFF. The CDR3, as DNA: TGTGCCAGCAGCCAGGTATCCGGGACAGGGAACACCGGGGAGCTGTTTTTT.

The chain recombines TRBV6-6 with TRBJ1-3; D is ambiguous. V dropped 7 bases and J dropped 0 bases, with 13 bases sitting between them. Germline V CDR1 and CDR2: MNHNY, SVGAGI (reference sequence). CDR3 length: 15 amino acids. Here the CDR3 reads CASILDGLSGNTIYF. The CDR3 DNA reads TGTGCCAGCATTCTAGACGGCCTCTCTGGAAACACCATATATTTT.

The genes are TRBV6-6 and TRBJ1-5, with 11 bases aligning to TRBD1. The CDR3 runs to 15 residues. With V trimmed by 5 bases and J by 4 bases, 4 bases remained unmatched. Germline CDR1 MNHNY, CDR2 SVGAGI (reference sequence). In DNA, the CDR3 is TGTGCCAGCAGTCCCGGGGACAGGGGGAATCAGCCCCAGCATTTT. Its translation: CASSPGDRGNQPQHF.

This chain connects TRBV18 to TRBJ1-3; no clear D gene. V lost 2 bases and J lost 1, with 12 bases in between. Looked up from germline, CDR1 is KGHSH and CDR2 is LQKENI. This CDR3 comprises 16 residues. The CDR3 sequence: CASSPEQSRSGNTIYF. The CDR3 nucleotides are TGTGCCAGCTCACCAGAACAGAGTCGATCTGGAAACACCATATATTTT.

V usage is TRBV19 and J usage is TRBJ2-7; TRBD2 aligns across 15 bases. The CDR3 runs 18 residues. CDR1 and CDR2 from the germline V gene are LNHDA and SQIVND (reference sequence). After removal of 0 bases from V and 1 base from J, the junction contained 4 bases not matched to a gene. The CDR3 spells CASSIDRGLAGGSYEQYF. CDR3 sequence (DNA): TGTGCCAGTAGTATAGATCGCGGACTAGCGGGGGGGTCCTACGAGCAGTACTTC.

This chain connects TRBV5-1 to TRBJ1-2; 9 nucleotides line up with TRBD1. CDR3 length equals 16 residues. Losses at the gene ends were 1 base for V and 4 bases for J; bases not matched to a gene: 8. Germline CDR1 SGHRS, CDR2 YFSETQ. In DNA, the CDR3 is TGCGCCAGCAGCTTGACAGGGGGCACCTCGGGCTATGGCTACACCTTC. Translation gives CASSLTGGTSGYGYTF.

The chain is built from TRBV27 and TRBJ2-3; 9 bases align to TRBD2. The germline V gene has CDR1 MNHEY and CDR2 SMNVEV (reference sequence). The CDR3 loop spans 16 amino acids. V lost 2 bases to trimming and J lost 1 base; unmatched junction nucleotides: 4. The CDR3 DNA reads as TGTGCCAGCAGTTTAGTGGGACTAGCTGGCACAGATACGCAGTATTTT. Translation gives CASSLVGLAGTDTQYF.

The CDR3 DNA reads as TGTGCCAGCAGCCCCCCGGGGAGAGGACTCGGATACGAGCAGTACTTC. Protein: CASSPPGRGLGYEQYF. V usage is TRBV7-9 and J usage is TRBJ2-7; possibly TRBD2 for D (5 bases). The CDR3 sequence is 16 residues long. Trimming cost V 5 bases and J 4 bases, with 21 bases left between them. Germline V lookup: CDR1 SEHNR, CDR2 FQNEAQ (reference sequence).

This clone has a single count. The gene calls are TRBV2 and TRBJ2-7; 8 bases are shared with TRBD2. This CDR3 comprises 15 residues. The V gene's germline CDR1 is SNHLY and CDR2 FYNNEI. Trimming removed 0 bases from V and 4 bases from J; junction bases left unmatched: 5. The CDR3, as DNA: TGTGCCAGCAGTGAAGCCCTCGCGGGGGGTTACGAGCAGTACTTC. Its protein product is CASSEALAGGYEQYF.

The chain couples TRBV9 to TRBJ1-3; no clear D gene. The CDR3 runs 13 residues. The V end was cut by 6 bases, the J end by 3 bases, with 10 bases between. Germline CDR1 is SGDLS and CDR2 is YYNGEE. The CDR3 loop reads CASTRELGNTIYF. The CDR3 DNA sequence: TGTGCCAGCACCCGGGAGCTTGGAAACACCATATATTTT.

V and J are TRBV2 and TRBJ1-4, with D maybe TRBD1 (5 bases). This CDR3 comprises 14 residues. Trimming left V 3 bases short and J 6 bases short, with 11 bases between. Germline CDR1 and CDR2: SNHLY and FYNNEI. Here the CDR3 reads CASSEPGGYEKLFF. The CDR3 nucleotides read TGTGCCAGCAGTGAGCCGGGGGGATATGAAAAACTGTTTTTT.

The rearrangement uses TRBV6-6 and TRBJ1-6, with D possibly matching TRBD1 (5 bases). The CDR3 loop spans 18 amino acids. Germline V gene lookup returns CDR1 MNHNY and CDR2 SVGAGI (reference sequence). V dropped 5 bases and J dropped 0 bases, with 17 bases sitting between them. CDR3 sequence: CASSPTGLKSSYNSPLHF. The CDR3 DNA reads TGTGCCAGCAGTCCGACGGGACTGAAGAGCTCCTATAATTCACCCCTCCACTTT.

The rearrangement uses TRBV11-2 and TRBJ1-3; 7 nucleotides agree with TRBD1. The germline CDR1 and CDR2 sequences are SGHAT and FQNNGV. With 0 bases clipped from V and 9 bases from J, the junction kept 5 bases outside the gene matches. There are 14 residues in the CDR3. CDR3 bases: TGTGCCAGCAGCTTAGATCCCCAGGGGGTCACCATATATTTT. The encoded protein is CASSLDPQGVTIYF.

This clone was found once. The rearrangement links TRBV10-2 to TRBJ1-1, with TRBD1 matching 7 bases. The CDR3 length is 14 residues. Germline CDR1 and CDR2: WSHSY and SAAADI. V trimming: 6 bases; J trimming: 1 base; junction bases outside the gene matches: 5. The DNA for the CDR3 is TGCGCCAGCAGCCCCAACAGGGGGAACACTGAAGCTTTCTTT. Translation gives CASSPNRGNTEAFF.

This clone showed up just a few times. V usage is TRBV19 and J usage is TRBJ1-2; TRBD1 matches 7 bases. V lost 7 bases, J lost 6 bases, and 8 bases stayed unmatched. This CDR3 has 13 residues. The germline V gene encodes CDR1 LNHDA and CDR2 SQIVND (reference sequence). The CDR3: CASTRQGTNGYTF. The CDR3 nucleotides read TGTGCCAGTACCAGACAGGGAACGAATGGCTACACCTTC.